This entry is about one TCR beta chain. The data are from a study of shared clonotypes between healthy human individuals. The repertoire was sequenced with immunoSEQ multiplex PCR; TCRdb's copy has only in-frame clones and lacks some. The sample shows hundreds of thousands of clones, around 95% of them seen only once. The naive CD8 subset, CD45RO-negative cells positively selected for CCR7, excluded terminally differentiated effector memory CD45RA+ cells. Germline V gene sequence: CDR1 MNHEY, CDR2 SMNVEV (reference sequence). CDR3 size: 17 residues. The V gene end was trimmed by 8 bases and the J gene end by 3 bases; junction bases not matched to a gene: 19.

The clonotype comes from a young woman in good health. Sequenced material: naive CD8+ T cells sorted from blood. The chain carries TRBV27 and TRBJ2-7, with TRBD1 matching 7 bases. CDR3 sequence (DNA): TGTGCCAGCGACCCCCTATCCGACGGGACAGAGCTCTACGAGCAGTACTTC. It is translated as CASDPLSDGTELYEQYF.